This T cell receptor beta chain was identified in a study of PD-1 blockade in mismatch repair-deficient tumors. This table comes from immunoSEQ multiplex PCR, and its TCRdb copy is limited to in-frame clones, with some not included. In the table there are 16,000 or so clones, 84% of which are singletons. About this clone: Its antigen remains unidentified.

Time point indicated: roughly 10-day in vitro stimulation with candidate neoantigen peptide 5. Germline loops: CDR1 SGHAT, CDR2 FQNNGV. There are 15 residues in the CDR3. The ends were cut back, 1 base at V and 2 bases at J, with 9 bases in the middle. The TCR comes from an adult with mismatch repair-deficient cancer. The source material was cells cultured in vitro, sampled from a patient treated with pembrolizumab. The chain recombines TRBV11-2 with TRBJ1-3; the D is unclear. CDR3 residues: CASSLVPLTGNTIYF. The DNA of the CDR3 is TGTGCCAGCAGCTTAGTCCCCCTTACTGGAAACACCATATATTTT. The variable domain in full, with the rest retrieved from reference TRBV11-2 and TRBJ1-3, is EAGVAQSPRYKIIEKRQSVAFWCNPISGHATLYWYQQILGQGPKLLIQFQNNGVVDDSQLPKDRFSAERLKGVDSTLKIQPAKLEDSAVYLCASSLVPLTGNTIYFGEGSWLTVV.